Given below is one TCR beta chain in context. Its antigen is unidentified. This entry is derived from a study of cytomegalovirus exposure and HLA in healthy donors. Study context: Unique TCRs numbering roughly 85 million, obtained from HLA-typed donors, made up an early data release. The study, taken as a whole, reports: Solely CMV serostatus was available to characterize immune exposure.

With 60 Vbeta and 13 Jbeta primers, the PCR was carried out. The table came from immunoSEQ multiplex PCR; TCRdb's copy has only in-frame clones and leaves some out. The specimen's table records 100,000 to 150,000 clones. V lost 1 base and J lost 0, with 3 bases in between. The germline V gene has CDR1 SEHNR and CDR2 FQNEAQ (reference sequence). The CDR3 extends over 13 amino acids. The sequence derives from a middle-aged man in good health and CMV-seronegative. This rearrangement joins TRBV7-9 to TRBJ1-1; unclear D gene. Sequenced material: PBMCs. The CDR3 bases are TGTGCCAGCAGCTTAGGTATGAACACTGAAGCTTTCTTT. This sequence encodes CASSLGMNTEAFF.